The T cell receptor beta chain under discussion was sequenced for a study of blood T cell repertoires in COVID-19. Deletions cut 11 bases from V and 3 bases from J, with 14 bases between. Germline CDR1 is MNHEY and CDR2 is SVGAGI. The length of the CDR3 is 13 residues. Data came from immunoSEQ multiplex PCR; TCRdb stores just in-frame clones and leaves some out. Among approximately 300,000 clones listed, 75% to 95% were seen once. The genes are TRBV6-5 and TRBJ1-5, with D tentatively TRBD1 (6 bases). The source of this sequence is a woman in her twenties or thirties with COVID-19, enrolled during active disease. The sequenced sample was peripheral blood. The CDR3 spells CACQGSANQPQHF. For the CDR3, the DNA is TGTGCCTGCCAGGGGTCCGCCAATCAGCCCCAGCATTTT.